The following is a T cell receptor (beta chain) sequence with its context. The antigen is not known. Using its own MiXCR run on the 5' RACE reads, TCRdb lists one record per CDR3 protein. The sample contains some 160,000 distinct CDR3 sequences, roughly 28% of which appear only once. This sample is drawn from a study of T-cell memory formation after mild COVID-19. The study's findings and limits: The study detected some responding clones in pre-infection memory, suggesting cross-reactive memory joined.

Germline assignment: CDR1 GTSNPN and CDR2 SVGIG (reference sequence). V lost 1 base, J lost 5 bases, and 11 bases lay in between. CDR3 length: 14 amino acids. Input material: PBMCs or a T cell subset sorted from them (not recorded which). The sequence derives from an adult woman who had mild COVID-19 (a few samples of this study predate the infection). Cell type and time point are not known. The rearrangement uses TRBV30 and TRBJ2-2; the D gene is possibly TRBD2 (5 bases). CDR3 in DNA: TGTGCCTGGAGTGGGGGATCGGGGACCGGGGAGCTGTTTTTT. Amino acid sequence: CAWSGGSGTGELFF.